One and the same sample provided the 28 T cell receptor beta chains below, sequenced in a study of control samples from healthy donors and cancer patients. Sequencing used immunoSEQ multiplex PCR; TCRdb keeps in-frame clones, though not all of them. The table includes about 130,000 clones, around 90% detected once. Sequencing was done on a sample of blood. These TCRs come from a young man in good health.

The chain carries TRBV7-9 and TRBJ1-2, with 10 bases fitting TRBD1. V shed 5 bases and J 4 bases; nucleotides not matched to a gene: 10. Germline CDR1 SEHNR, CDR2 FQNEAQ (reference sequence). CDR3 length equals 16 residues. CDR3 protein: CASSPWDRGRGYGYTF. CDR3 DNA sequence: TGTGCCAGCAGCCCCTGGGACAGGGGAAGGGGCTATGGCTACACCTTC.

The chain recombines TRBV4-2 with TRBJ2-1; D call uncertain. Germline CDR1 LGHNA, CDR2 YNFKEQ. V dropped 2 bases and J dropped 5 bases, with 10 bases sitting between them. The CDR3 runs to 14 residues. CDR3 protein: CASSQTSWDNEQFF. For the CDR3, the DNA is TGTGCCAGCAGCCAAACTTCCTGGGACAATGAGCAGTTCTTC.

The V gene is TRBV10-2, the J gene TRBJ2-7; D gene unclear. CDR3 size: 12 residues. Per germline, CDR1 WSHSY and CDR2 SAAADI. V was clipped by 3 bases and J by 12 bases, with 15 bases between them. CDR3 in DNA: TGCGCCAGCAGTGATTATGGAGCTCCTCGGTACTTC. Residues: CASSDYGAPRYF.

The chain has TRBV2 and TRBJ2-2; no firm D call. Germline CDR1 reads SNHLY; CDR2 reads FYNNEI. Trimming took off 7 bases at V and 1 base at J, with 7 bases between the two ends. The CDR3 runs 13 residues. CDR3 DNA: TGTGCCAGCAATTACAGGAACACCGGGGAGCTGTTTTTT. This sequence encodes CASNYRNTGELFF.

In nucleotides, the CDR3 is TGTGCCAGCAGTGACTCGAAGTATCCCCTGACAGGGGGCGCAGCAACTAATGAAAAACTGTTTTTT. Its translation is CASSDSKYPLTGGAATNEKLFF. The chain uses TRBV6-4 and TRBJ1-4; the match to TRBD1 covers 10 bases. Trimming cost V 0 bases and J 0 bases; bases outside gene matches: 16. The CDR3 covers 22 residues. The germline V gene has CDR1 MRHNA and CDR2 SNTAGT.

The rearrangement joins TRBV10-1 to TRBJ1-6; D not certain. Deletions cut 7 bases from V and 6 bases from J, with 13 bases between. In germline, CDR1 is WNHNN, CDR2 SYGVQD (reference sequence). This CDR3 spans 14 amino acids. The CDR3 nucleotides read TGCGCCAGCACCCGAGCTTGGGGTAATTCACCCCTCCACTTT. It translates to CASTRAWGNSPLHF.

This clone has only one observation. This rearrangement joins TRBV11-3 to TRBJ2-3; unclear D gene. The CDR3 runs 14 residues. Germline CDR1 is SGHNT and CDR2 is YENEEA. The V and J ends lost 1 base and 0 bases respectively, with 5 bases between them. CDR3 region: CASSLAGSTDTQYF. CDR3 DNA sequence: TGTGCCAGCAGCTTAGCAGGTAGCACAGATACGCAGTATTTT.

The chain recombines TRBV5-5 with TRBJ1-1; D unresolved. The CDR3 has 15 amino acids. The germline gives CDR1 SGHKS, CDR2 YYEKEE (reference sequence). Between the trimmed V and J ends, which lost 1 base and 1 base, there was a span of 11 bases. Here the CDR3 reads CASSLSWQRNTEAFF. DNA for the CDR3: TGTGCCAGCAGCTTGTCTTGGCAGAGGAACACTGAAGCTTTCTTT.

The CDR3 coding sequence is TGTGCCAGCAGCAAAAGGTCTGGGAGCTCCTACAATGAGCAGTTCTTC. Its translation is CASSKRSGSSYNEQFF. V gene TRBV21-1 combines with J gene TRBJ2-1; TRBD2, the table's D call, was not compared with the DNA. TRBV21-1 counts as a pseudogene. There are 16 residues in the CDR3.

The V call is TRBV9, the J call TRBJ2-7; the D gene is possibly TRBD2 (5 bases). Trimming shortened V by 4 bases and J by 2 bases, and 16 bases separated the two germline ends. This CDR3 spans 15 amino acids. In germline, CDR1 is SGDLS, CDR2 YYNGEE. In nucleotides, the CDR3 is TGTGCCAGCAGCTCCCGTGAGGGATTCGCCTACGAGCAGTACTTC. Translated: CASSSREGFAYEQYF.

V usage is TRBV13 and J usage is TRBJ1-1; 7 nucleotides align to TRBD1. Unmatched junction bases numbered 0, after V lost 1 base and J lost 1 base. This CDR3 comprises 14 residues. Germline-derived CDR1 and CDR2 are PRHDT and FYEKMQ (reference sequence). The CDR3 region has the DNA TGTGCCAGCAGCTTAGACAGGGGGAACACTGAAGCTTTCTTT. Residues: CASSLDRGNTEAFF.

For the CDR3, the DNA is TGTGCCAGCAGCCAAGTGGCGGGGGGGCCTGGCACAGATACGCAGTATTTT. This sequence encodes CASSQVAGGPGTDTQYF. This chain links TRBV4-2 with TRBJ2-3, with 9 positions matching TRBD2. The CDR3 contains 17 residues. Losses at the gene ends were 1 base for V and 1 base for J; bases not matched to a gene: 6. Germline V gene data show CDR1 as LGHNA and CDR2 as YNFKEQ.

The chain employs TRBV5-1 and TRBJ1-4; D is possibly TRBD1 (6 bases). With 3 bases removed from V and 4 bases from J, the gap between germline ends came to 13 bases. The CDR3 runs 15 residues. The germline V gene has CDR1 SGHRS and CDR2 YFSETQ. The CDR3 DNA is TGCGCCAGCAGCTCTGCTCGAGGGGGTAATGAAAAACTGTTTTTT. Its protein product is CASSSARGGNEKLFF.

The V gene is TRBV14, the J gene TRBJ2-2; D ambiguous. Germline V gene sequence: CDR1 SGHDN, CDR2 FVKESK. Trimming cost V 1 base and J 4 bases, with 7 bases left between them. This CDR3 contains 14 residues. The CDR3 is CASSQVPATGELFF. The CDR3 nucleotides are TGTGCCAGCAGCCAAGTCCCAGCCACCGGGGAGCTGTTTTTT.

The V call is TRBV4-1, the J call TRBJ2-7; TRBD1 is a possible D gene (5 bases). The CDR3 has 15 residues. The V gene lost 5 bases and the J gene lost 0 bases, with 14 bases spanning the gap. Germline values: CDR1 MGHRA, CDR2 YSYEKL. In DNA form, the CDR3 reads TGCGCCAGCAGCTCCGGACATCTTTCCTCCTACGAGCAGTACTTC. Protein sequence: CASSSGHLSSYEQYF.

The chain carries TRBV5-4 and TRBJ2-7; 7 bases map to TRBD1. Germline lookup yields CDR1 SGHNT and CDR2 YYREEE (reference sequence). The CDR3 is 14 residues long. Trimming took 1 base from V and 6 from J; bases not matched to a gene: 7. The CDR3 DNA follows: TGTGCCAGCAGCTTGAGGGGGCTTAATGGCGAGCAGTACTTC. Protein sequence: CASSLRGLNGEQYF.

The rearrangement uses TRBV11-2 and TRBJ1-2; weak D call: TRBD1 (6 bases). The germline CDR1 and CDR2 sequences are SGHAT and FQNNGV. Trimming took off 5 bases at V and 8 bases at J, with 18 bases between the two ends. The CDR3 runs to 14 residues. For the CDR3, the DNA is TGTGCCAGCAGCAGTCTACAGGGAGTGGGGGGCTACACCTTC. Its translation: CASSSLQGVGGYTF. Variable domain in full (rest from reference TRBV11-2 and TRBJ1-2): EAGVAQSPRYKIIEKRQSVAFWCNPISGHATLYWYQQILGQGPKLLIQFQNNGVVDDSQLPKDRFSAERLKGVDSTLKIQPAKLEDSAVYLCASSSLQGVGGYTFGSGTRLTVV.

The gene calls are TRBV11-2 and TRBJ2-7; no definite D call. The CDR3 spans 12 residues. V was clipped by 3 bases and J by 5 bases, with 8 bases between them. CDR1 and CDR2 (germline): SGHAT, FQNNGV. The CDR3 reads CASSFLANEQYF. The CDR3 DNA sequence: TGTGCCAGCAGCTTTCTGGCCAACGAGCAGTACTTC.

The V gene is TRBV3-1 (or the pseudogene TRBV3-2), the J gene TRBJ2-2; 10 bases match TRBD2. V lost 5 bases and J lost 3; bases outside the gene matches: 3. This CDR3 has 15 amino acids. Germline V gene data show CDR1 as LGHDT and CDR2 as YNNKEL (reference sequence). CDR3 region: CASSELAGYTGELFF. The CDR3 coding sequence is TGTGCCAGCAGCGAACTAGCGGGGTACACCGGGGAGCTGTTTTTT.

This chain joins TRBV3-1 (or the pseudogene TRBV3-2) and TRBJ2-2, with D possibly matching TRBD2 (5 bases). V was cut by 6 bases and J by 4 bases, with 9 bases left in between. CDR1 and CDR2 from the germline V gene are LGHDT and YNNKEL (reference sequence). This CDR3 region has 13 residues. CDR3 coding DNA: TGTGCCAGCAGAACCGGGGTCACCGGGGAGCTGTTTTTT. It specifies CASRTGVTGELFF.

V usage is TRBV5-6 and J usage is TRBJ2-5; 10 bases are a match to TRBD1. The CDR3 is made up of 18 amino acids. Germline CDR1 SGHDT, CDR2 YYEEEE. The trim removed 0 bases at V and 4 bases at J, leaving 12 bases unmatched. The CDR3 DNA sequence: TGTGCCAGCAGCTTGGCTATCGTCCTCGGACAGGGGGTAGAGACCCAGTACTTC. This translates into CASSLAIVLGQGVETQYF.

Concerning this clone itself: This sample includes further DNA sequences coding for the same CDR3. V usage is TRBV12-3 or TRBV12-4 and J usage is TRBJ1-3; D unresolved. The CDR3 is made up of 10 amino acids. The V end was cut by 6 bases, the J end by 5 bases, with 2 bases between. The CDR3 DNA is TGTGCCAGCAGCAGAAACACCATATATTTT. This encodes CASSRNTIYF.

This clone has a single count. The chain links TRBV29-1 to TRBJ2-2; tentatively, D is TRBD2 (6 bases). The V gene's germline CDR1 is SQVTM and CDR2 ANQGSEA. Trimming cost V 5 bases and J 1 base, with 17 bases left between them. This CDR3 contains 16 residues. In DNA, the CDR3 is TGCAGCGTTTCAGAGTGGAGGGCATGGAACACCGGGGAGCTGTTTTTT. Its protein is CSVSEWRAWNTGELFF.

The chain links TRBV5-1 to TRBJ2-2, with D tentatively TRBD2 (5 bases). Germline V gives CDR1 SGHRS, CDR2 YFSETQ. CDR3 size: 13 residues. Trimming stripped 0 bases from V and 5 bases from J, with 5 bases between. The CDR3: CASSLGGTGELFF. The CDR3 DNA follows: TGCGCCAGCAGCTTGGGAGGGACCGGGGAGCTGTTTTTT. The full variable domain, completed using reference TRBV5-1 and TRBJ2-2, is KAGVTQTPRYLIKTRGQQVTLSCSPISGHRSVSWYQQTPGQGLQFLFEYFSETQRNKGNFPGRFSGRQFSNSRSEMNVSTLELGDSALYLCASSLGGTGELFFGEGSRLTVL.

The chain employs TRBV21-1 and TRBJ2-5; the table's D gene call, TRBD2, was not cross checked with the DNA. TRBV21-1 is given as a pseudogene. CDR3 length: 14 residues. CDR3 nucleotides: TGTGCCAGCAGCAGCCCCTCGGGTGGGGAGACCCAGTACTTC. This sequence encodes CASSSPSGGETQYF.

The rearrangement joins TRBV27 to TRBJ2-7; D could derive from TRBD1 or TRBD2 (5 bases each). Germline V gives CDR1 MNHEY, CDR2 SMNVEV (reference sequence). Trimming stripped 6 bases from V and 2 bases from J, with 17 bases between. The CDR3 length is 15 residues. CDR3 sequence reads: CASRETGTLAYEQYF. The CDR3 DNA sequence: TGTGCCAGCAGGGAAACCGGGACGCTAGCCTACGAGCAGTACTTC.

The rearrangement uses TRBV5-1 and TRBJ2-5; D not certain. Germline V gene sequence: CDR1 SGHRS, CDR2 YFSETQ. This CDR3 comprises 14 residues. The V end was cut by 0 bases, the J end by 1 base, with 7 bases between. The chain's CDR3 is CASSLGQPQETQYF. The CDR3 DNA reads TGCGCCAGCAGCTTGGGGCAGCCCCAAGAGACCCAGTACTTC.

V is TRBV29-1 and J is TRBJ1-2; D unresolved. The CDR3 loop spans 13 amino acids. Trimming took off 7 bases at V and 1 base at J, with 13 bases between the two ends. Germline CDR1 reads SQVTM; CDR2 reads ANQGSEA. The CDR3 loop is CSAARASNYGYTF. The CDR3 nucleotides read TGCAGCGCCGCGAGGGCTAGTAACTATGGCTACACCTTC.